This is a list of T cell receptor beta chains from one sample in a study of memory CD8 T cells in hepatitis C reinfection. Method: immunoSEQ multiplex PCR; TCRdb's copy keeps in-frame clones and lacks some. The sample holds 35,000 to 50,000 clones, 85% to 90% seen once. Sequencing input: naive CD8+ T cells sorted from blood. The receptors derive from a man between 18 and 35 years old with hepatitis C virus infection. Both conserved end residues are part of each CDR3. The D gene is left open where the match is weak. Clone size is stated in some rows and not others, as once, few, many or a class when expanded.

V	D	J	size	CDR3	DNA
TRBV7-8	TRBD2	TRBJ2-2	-	CASSIGTSESGELFF	TGTGCCAGCAGCATCGGGACTAGCGAGTCCGGGGAGCTGTTTTTT
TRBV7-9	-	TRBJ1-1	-	CASRRGGTEAFF	TGTGCCAGTCGTAGGGGTGGTACTGAAGCTTTCTTT
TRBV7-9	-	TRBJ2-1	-	CASSLGGFGMAYNEQFF	TGTGCCAGCAGCTTAGGCGGTTTCGGGATGGCCTACAATGAGCAGTTCTTC
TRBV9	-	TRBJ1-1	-	CASSINSGTEAFF	TGTGCCAGCAGTATAAACAGCGGCACTGAAGCTTTCTTT
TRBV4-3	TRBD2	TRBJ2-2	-	CASSQDSGGAGELFF	TGCGCCAGCAGCCAAGATAGCGGGGGTGCCGGGGAGCTGTTTTTT
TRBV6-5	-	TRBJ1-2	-	CASVERVLGGYTF	TGTGCCAGCGTTGAGCGGGTTTTGGGTGGCTACACCTTC
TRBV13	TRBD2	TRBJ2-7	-	CASSSRRSGSTISYEQYF	TGTGCCAGCAGCTCCCGTAGGAGCGGGAGCACAATTTCCTACGAGCAGTACTTC
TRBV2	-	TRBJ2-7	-	CASSEPQAEIYEQYF	TGTGCCAGCAGTGAACCGCAAGCGGAGATTTACGAGCAGTACTTC
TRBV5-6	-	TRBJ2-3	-	CASSPYVRQSVEDTQYF	TGTGCCAGCAGCCCCTACGTAAGACAGTCGGTCGAAGATACGCAGTATTTT
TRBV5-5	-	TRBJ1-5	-	CASSPHRGVDNQPQHF	TGTGCCAGCAGCCCACATAGGGGTGTGGACAATCAGCCCCAGCATTTT
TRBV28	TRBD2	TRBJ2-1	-	CASSWRGGRGTNEQFF	TGTGCCAGCAGTTGGCGGGGCGGGAGGGGGACCAATGAGCAGTTCTTC
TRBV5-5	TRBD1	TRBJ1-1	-	CASRMDRGGTEAFF	TGTGCCAGCAGGATGGACAGGGGAGGCACTGAAGCTTTCTTT
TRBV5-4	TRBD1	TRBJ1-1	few	CASRDRVNTEAFF	TGTGCCAGCAGAGACAGGGTGAACACTGAAGCTTTCTTT
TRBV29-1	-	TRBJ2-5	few	CSTHMAGYETQYF	TGCAGCACCCATATGGCAGGGTACGAGACCCAGTACTTC
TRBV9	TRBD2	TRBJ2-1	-	CASSEGTSGSNEQFF	TGTGCCAGCAGCGAGGGGACTAGCGGGAGCAATGAGCAGTTCTTC
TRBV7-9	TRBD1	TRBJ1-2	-	CASSLGEDRGGGYTF	TGTGCCAGCAGCTTAGGGGAGGACAGGGGCGGTGGCTACACCTTC
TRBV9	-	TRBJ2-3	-	CASSPSGADADTQYF	TGTGCCAGCAGCCCCTCGGGAGCGGATGCAGATACGCAGTATTTT
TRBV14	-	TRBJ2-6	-	CASSQDGAKRAANVLTF	TGTGCCAGCAGCCAAGATGGCGCTAAGCGCGCGGCCAACGTCCTGACTTTC
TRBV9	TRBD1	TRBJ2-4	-	CASSVGQGADIQYF	TGTGCCAGCAGCGTAGGACAGGGGGCAGACATTCAGTACTTC
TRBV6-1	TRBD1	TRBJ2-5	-	CASSERTGYQETQYF	TGTGCCAGCAGTGAGAGGACAGGGTACCAAGAGACCCAGTACTTC
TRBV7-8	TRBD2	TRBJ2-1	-	CASSLADLGGRDEQFF	TGTGCCAGCAGCTTAGCGGATTTGGGAGGGAGAGATGAGCAGTTCTTC
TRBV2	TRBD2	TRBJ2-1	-	CASSGPGLAGVYEQFF	TGTGCCAGCAGTGGTCCGGGACTAGCGGGAGTTTATGAGCAGTTCTTC
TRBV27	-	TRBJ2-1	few	CASSLPGGEQFF	TGTGCCAGCAGTTTACCGGGTGGTGAGCAGTTCTTC
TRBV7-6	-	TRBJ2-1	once	CASSPPIVGDYYNEQFF	TGTGCCAGCAGCCCACCCATAGTCGGGGATTACTACAATGAGCAGTTCTTC
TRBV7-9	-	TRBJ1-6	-	CASSSGTNNSPLHF	TGTGCCAGCAGTTCCGGGACAAATAATTCACCCCTCCACTTT
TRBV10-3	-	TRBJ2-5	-	CAISSEYQETQYF	TGTGCCATCAGTTCTGAGTACCAAGAGACCCAGTACTTC
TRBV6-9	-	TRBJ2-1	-	CASNPGRDEQFF	TGTGCCAGCAATCCGGGAAGGGATGAGCAGTTCTTC
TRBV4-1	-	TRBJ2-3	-	CASSPEEPTQYF	TGCGCCAGCAGCCCCGAGGAGCCTACGCAGTATTTT
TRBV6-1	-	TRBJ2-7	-	CASSENRVGVYEQYF	TGTGCCAGCAGTGAGAACAGGGTAGGGGTGTACGAGCAGTACTTC
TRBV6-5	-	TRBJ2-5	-	CASSYSGFQSQETQYF	TGTGCCAGCAGTTACTCGGGCTTCCAATCTCAAGAGACCCAGTACTTC
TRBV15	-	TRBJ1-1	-	CATSRDRGRGNTEAFF	TGTGCCACCAGCAGAGATCGCGGGCGGGGAAACACTGAAGCTTTCTTT
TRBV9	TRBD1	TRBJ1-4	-	CASSGRTGGSGEKLFF	TGTGCCAGCAGCGGCCGGACAGGGGGCAGTGGTGAAAAACTGTTTTTT
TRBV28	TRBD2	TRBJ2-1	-	CASTLGLAGWFF	TGTGCCAGCACCCTGGGGCTAGCGGGATGGTTCTTC
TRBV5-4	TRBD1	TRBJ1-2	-	CASSSGTGSGYTF	TGTGCCAGCAGCTCCGGGACAGGGAGTGGCTACACCTTC
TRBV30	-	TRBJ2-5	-	CAWSDVDGGTQYF	TGTGCCTGGAGTGATGTGGACGGAGGGACCCAGTACTTC
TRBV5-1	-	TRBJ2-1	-	CAGSGLNNEQFF	TGCGCCGGAAGTGGACTGAACAATGAGCAGTTCTTC
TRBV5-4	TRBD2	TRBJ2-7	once	CASSRDYPYEQYF	TGTGCCAGCAGCCGGGACTACCCCTACGAGCAGTACTTC
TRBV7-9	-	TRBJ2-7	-	CASSLAVWSSYEQYF	TGTGCCAGCAGCTTAGCGGTGTGGAGCTCCTACGAGCAGTACTTC
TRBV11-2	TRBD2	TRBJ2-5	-	CASSLVSSGGVQETQYF	TGTGCCAGCAGCTTAGTGTCCAGCGGGGGAGTACAAGAGACCCAGTACTTC
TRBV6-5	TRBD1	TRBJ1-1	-	CASSRDRGNTEAFF	TGTGCCAGCAGTCGGGACAGGGGGAACACTGAAGCTTTCTTT
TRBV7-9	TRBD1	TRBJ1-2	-	CASSSPDRGRKGYTF	TGTGCCAGCAGCTCCCCGGACAGGGGGCGGAAGGGCTACACCTTC
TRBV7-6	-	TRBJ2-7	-	CASSLDSPYEQYF	TGTGCCAGCAGCTTAGACAGCCCATACGAGCAGTACTTC
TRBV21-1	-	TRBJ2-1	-	CASSKAQIYNEQFF	TGTGCCAGCAGCAAAGCCCAAATTTACAATGAGCAGTTCTTC
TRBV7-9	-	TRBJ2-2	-	CASSLWGSDLGGELFF	TGTGCCAGCAGCTTATGGGGTAGCGACCTAGGCGGGGAGCTGTTTTTT
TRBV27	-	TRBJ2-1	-	CASSSPFKGGQDEQFF	TGTGCCAGCAGCTCCCCCTTTAAGGGGGGGCAGGATGAGCAGTTCTTC
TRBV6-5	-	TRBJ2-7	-	CASSSIATNSYEQYF	TGTGCCAGCAGTTCTATAGCGACGAACTCCTACGAGCAGTACTTC